Described below is a single T cell receptor beta chain sequence and its context. The CDR3 is 17 residues long. CDR1 is SEHNR and CDR2 is FQNEAQ in the germline V gene (reference sequence). V gave up 1 base and J gave up 0 bases, with 13 bases separating them. Authors' analysis steps: Amplification of reference gene primers was used by the study to estimate nucleated cell counts. Sequencing used immunoSEQ multiplex PCR; TCRdb keeps in-frame clones, though not all of them. V and J calls and clone size come straight from that table; D and trimming were deduced from the DNA. The table records about 62,000 clones, 80% to 90% of them present only once. This record comes from a study of blood T cell repertoires in COVID-19. Overall study context: Samples representing acute and convalescent COVID-19 were sourced from the United States, Italy and Spain. T cells, B-cell-depleted T cells, or PBMCs supplied cDNA or gDNA.

The sequence was obtained from a woman of 80 years or more with acute or convalescent COVID-19. Sequenced input: peripheral blood. The V call is TRBV7-9, the J call TRBJ1-3; possible D gene TRBD1, 6 bases. The DNA of the CDR3 is TGTGCCAGCAGCTTAGGAGGCGGGGGCCTCTCTGGAAACACCATATATTTT. Protein: CASSLGGGGLSGNTIYF.